This TCR beta chain emerged from a study of CXCR3-negative and CXCR3-positive naive CD8 T cells. The CDR3 contains 11 residues. Germline CDR1 is SQVTM and CDR2 is ANQGSEA. As to this clonotype: What it binds is not known.

Whole-study results and caveats: Memory, not naive, CXCR3-negative and CXCR3-positive cells differed in TRBV-TRBJ usage. Naive subsets displayed similar surface CD5, and TCR strength was inferred from TRB CDR3 properties. Whereas both naive subsets had comparably high diversity, memory CD8+ cells had much lower diversity.

The TRB cDNA libraries were prepared by 5' RACE with UMI labels. Reprocessing the 5' RACE reads, TCRdb reports a single entry for every CDR3 protein and omits DNA. This table holds around 41,000 distinct CDR3 sequences. The specimen sequenced was memory CD8+ T cells from blood. The TCR comes from a human donor in good health. Some clones in this sample may be carry-over from other donors' samples. The gene calls are TRBV29-1 and TRBJ1-1; TCRdb's D call, TRBD1, is unchecked because there is no DNA. The CDR3 loop reads CSNTGGGEAFF.